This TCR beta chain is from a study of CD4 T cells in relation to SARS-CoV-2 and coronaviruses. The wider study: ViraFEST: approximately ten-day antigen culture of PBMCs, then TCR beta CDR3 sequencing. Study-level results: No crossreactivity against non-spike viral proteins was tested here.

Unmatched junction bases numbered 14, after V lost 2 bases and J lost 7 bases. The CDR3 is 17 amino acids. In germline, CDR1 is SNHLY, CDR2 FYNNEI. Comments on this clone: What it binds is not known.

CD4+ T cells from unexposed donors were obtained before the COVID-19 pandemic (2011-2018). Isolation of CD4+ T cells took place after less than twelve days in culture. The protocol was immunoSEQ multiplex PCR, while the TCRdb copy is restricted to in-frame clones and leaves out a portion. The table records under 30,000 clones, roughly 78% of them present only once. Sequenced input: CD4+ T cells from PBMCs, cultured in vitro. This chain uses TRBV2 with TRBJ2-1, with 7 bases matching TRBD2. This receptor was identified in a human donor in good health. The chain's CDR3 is CASSESRSLAVGNEQFF. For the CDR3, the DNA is TGTGCCAGCAGTGAATCCCGGAGTCTAGCGGTCGGGAATGAGCAGTTCTTC.